This is a list of T cell receptor beta chains from one sample in a study of radiation and T cells in renal cell carcinoma. Sequenced by immunoSEQ multiplex PCR; TCRdb stores in-frame clones only, minus some. The data show around 130,000 clones, with approximately 75% seen just once and under 2.5% held by the top ten. The starting material was blood, obtained from a patient whose treatment included radiotherapy and nephrectomy. These receptors were collected from a woman in her fifties or sixties with renal cell carcinoma. Both conserved end residues are part of each CDR3. Fields, in order: clone size, D gene, J gene, V gene, CDR3 protein, CDR3 DNA. The D gene is left open where the match is weak. Part of the rows lack a size; the others show once, few, many or a class for expanded clones.

clone_size: -
d_call: TRBD2
j_call: TRBJ2-1
v_call: TRBV7-3
cdr3_aa: CASSTLAGGNNEQFF
cdr3_nt: TGTGCCAGCAGCACCTTAGCGGGGGGCAACAATGAGCAGTTCTTC

clone_size: -
d_call: -
j_call: TRBJ2-5
v_call: TRBV9
cdr3_aa: CASSVAVSGETQYF
cdr3_nt: TGTGCCAGCAGCGTAGCAGTCTCTGGAGAGACCCAGTACTTC

clone_size: -
d_call: -
j_call: TRBJ1-2
v_call: TRBV5-5
cdr3_aa: CASSLEVGGHYGYTF
cdr3_nt: TGTGCCAGCAGCTTGGAGGTAGGAGGACACTATGGCTACACCTTC

clone_size: -
d_call: TRBD1
j_call: TRBJ2-1
v_call: TRBV10-1
cdr3_aa: CASSEKTGAYNEQFF
cdr3_nt: TGCGCCAGCAGTGAGAAGACAGGGGCCTACAATGAGCAGTTCTTC

clone_size: once
d_call: -
j_call: TRBJ2-6
v_call: TRBV11-3
cdr3_aa: CASSLRHGSGANVLTF
cdr3_nt: TGTGCCAGCAGCCTCAGGCACGGCTCTGGGGCCAACGTCCTGACTTTC

clone_size: -
d_call: TRBD2
j_call: TRBJ2-3
v_call: TRBV28
cdr3_aa: CASSSSSGHTDTQYF
cdr3_nt: TGTGCCAGCAGTTCCTCTAGCGGGCACACAGATACGCAGTATTTT

clone_size: -
d_call: TRBD1
j_call: TRBJ1-1
v_call: TRBV19
cdr3_aa: CASSQSLGQGRTEAFF
cdr3_nt: TGTGCCAGTAGCCAATCCCTCGGACAGGGGAGGACTGAAGCTTTCTTT

clone_size: once
d_call: -
j_call: TRBJ1-2
v_call: TRBV2
cdr3_aa: CASGYGYYGYTF
cdr3_nt: TGTGCCAGCGGATACGGGTACTATGGCTACACCTTC

clone_size: -
d_call: TRBD1
j_call: TRBJ1-3
v_call: TRBV5-5
cdr3_aa: CASSLAGKGATGNTIYF
cdr3_nt: TGTGCCAGCAGCTTGGCCGGGAAGGGGGCAACTGGAAACACCATATATTTT

clone_size: -
d_call: TRBD2
j_call: TRBJ2-1
v_call: TRBV10-1
cdr3_aa: CASGAIAGGPLFGDEQFF
cdr3_nt: TGCGCCAGCGGGGCCATAGCGGGAGGGCCCCTTTTTGGGGATGAGCAGTTCTTC

clone_size: few
d_call: -
j_call: TRBJ1-2
v_call: TRBV6-6
cdr3_aa: CASSYDGYTF
cdr3_nt: TGTGCCAGCAGTTACGATGGCTACACCTTC

clone_size: once
d_call: TRBD1
j_call: TRBJ1-5
v_call: TRBV15
cdr3_aa: CATSRDRVEQPQHF
cdr3_nt: TGTGCCACCAGCAGGGACAGGGTTGAACAGCCCCAGCATTTT